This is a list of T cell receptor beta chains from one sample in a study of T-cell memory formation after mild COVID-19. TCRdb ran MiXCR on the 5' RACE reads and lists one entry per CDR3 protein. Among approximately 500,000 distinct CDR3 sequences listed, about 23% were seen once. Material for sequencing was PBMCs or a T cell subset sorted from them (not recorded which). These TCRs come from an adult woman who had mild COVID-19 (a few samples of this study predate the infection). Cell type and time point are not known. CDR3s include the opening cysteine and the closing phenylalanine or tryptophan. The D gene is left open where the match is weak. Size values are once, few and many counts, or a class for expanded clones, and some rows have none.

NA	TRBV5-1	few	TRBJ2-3	CASKRGVSSTDTQYF	TGCGCCAGCAAGCGTGGGGTGTCTAGCACAGATACGCAGTATTTT
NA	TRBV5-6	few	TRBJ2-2	CASSWGTPLDGELFF	TGTGCCAGCAGCTGGGGGACACCCTTGGATGGGGAGCTGTTTTTT
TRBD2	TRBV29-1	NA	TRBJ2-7	CSVSGGAYEQYF	TGCAGCGTTAGCGGGGGGGCTTACGAGCAGTACTTC
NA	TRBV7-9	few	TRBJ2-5	CAIQGQETQYF	TGTGCCATCCAAGGGCAAGAGACCCAGTACTTC
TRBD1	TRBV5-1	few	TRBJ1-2	CASSPGTDSYYGYTF	TGCGCCAGCAGCCCAGGGACAGATTCTTACTATGGCTACACCTTC
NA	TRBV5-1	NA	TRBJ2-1	CASSSFSAQGEQFF	TGCGCCAGCAGCTCCTTTAGCGCCCAGGGTGAGCAGTTCTTC
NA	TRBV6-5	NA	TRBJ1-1	CASSRRRGSMNTEAFF	TGTGCCAGCAGTCGGAGGAGGGGAAGCATGAACACTGAAGCTTTCTTT
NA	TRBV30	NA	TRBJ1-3	CACNSAFGSGNTIYF	TGTGCCTGCAACAGCGCCTTCGGCTCTGGAAACACCATATATTTT
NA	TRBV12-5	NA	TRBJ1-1	CASGLWVGTEAFF	TGTGCTAGTGGTTTGTGGGTGGGCACTGAAGCTTTCTTT
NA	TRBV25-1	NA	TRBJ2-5	CASCGTGAHQETQYF	TGTGCCAGCTGTGGAACGGGGGCGCACCAAGAGACCCAGTACTTC
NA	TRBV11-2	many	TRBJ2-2	CASSLFTGELFF	TGTGCCAGCAGCTTATTCACCGGGGAGCTGTTTTTT
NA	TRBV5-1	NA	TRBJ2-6	CASRTGPGANVLTF	TGCGCCAGCCGGACGGGTCCCGGGGCCAACGTCCTGACTTTC
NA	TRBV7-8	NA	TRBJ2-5	CASSLPYSETQYF	TGTGCCAGCAGCTTACCGTATTCGGAGACCCAGTACTTC
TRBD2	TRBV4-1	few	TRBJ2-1	CASSHPSDWGGDDEQFF	TGCGCCAGCAGCCACCCGTCGGACTGGGGGGGGGATGATGAGCAGTTCTTC
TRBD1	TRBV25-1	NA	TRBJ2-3	CASSGTAVADTQYF	TGTGCCAGCAGCGGGACAGCTGTCGCAGATACGCAGTATTTT
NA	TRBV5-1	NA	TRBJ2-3	CASSPLTGTGADTQYF	TGCGCCAGCAGCCCGCTGACAGGGACTGGGGCAGATACGCAGTATTTT
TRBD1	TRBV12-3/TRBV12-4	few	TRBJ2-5	CASSHGQGVETQYF	TGTGCCAGCAGCCACGGACAGGGAGTAGAGACCCAGTACTTC
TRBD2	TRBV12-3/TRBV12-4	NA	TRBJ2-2	CASSFRLAGRESPGELFF	TGTGCCAGCAGTTTCAGACTAGCGGGAAGGGAGTCCCCCGGGGAGCTGTTTTTT
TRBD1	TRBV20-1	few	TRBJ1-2	CSASSQGAYGYTF	TGCAGTGCTAGTTCCCAGGGGGCCTATGGCTACACCTTC
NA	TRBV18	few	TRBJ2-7	CASSSTAYEQYF	TGTGCCAGCTCATCGACAGCTTACGAGCAGTACTTC
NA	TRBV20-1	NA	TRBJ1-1	CSASGGEVMNTEAFF	TGCAGTGCTAGTGGAGGGGAGGTAATGAACACTGAAGCTTTCTTT
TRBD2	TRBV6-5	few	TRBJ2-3	CASSARTSAYTDTQYF	TGTGCCAGCAGTGCACGGACTAGCGCCTACACAGATACGCAGTATTTT
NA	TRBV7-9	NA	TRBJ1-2	CASRFRDNENYGYTF	TGTGCCAGCAGGTTCCGGGACAATGAGAACTATGGCTACACCTTC
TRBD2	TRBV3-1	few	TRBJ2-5	CASSQDLLAGGQETQYF	TGTGCCAGCAGCCAAGACTTGCTAGCGGGGGGGCAAGAGACCCAGTACTTC
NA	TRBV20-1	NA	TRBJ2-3	CSAREASYSTDTQYF	TGCAGTGCTAGAGAAGCTAGCTACAGCACAGATACGCAGTATTTT
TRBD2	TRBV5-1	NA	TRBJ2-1	CASRLTSAVPIEQFF	TGCGCCAGCAGGCTCACTAGCGCGGTTCCCATCGAGCAGTTCTTC
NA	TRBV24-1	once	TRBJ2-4	CATSDLITGAKNIQYF	TGTGCCACCAGTGATTTGATAACAGGGGCCAAAAACATTCAGTACTTC
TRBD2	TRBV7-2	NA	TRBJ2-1	CASSLESSGRALDNEQFF	TGTGCCAGCAGCTTAGAGAGTAGCGGGAGGGCCTTGGACAATGAGCAGTTCTTC
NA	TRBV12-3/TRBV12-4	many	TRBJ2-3	CASSLEDTQYF	TGCGCCAGCAGCTTGGAAGATACGCAGTATTTT
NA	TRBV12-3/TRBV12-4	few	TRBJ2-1	CASTTPGFGGTWKQFF	TGTGCCAGCACGACCCCAGGTTTCGGAGGGACCTGGAAGCAGTTCTTC
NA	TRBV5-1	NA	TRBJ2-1	CASSLGPRVSYNEQFF	TGCGCCAGCAGCTTGGGCCCCCGGGTCTCCTACAATGAGCAGTTCTTC
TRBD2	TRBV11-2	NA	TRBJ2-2	CASSFRGGNTGELFF	TGTGCCAGCAGCTTCCGCGGGGGGAATACCGGGGAGCTGTTTTTT
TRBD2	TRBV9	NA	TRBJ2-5	CASSVGGLARTETQYF	TGTGCCAGCAGCGTAGGGGGACTAGCTAGGACGGAGACCCAGTACTTC
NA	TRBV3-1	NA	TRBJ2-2	CASSQVGPTGELFF	TGTGCCAGCAGCCAAGTCGGGCCAACCGGGGAGCTGTTTTTT
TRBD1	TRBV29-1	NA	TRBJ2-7	CSATGTGGYEQYF	TGCAGCGCCACCGGGACAGGGGGCTACGAGCAGTACTTC
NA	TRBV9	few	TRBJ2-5	CASSVDGTASWGETQYF	TGTGCCAGCAGCGTAGATGGGACTGCCTCGTGGGGAGAGACCCAGTACTTC
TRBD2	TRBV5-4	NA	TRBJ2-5	CASSGTSGRQETQYF	TGTGCCAGCAGCGGGACTAGCGGGCGCCAAGAGACCCAGTACTTC
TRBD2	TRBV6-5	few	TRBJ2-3	CASSYSPGLALDTQYF	TGTGCCAGCAGTTACTCTCCGGGACTAGCTTTGGATACGCAGTATTTT
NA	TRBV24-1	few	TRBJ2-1	CATSDSGTQYNEQFF	TGTGCCACCAGTGATTCAGGGACCCAATACAATGAGCAGTTCTTC
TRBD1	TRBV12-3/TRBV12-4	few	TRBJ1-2	CASNTGVYYGYTF	TGTGCCAGCAACACAGGGGTATACTATGGCTACACCTTC
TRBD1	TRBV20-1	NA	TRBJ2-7	CSADDRVGQGLDEQYF	TGCAGTGCCGATGACCGGGTGGGACAGGGTCTCGACGAGCAGTACTTC
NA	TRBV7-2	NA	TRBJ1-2	CASSLDSANYGYTF	TGTGCCAGCAGCTTAGACAGTGCTAACTATGGCTACACCTTC
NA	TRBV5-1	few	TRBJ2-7	CASSLVATPGQSYEQYF	TGCGCCAGCAGCTTGGTAGCGACGCCTGGCCAATCCTACGAGCAGTACTTC
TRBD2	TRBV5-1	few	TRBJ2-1	CASRSGTSGGNEQFF	TGCGCCAGCAGGTCCGGGACTAGCGGGGGAAATGAGCAGTTCTTC
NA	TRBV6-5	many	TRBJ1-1	CASSYSRGWGTEAFF	TGTGCCAGCAGTTACTCGAGGGGTTGGGGCACTGAAGCTTTCTTT
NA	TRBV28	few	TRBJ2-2	CASSLRGVTGELFF	TGTGCCAGCAGTTTAAGAGGGGTCACCGGGGAGCTGTTTTTT
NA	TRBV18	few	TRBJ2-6	CASSTGRSGANVLTF	TGTGCCAGCTCAACGGGGCGTTCTGGGGCCAACGTCCTGACTTTC
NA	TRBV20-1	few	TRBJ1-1	CSARAIELNTEAFF	TGCAGTGCTAGGGCTATAGAGTTGAACACTGAAGCTTTCTTT
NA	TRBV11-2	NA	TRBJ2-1	CASSFAQNRESSYNEQFF	TGTGCCAGCAGCTTTGCCCAGAACAGGGAGAGCTCCTACAATGAGCAGTTCTTC
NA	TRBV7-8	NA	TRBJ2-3	CASSFGTTDTQYF	TGTGCCAGCAGCTTCGGGACCACAGATACGCAGTATTTT
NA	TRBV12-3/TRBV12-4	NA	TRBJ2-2	CASKDNGPGELFF	TGTGCCAGCAAGGATAACGGGCCCGGGGAGCTGTTTTTT
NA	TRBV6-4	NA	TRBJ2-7	CASSDQGGYEQYF	TGTGCCAGCAGTGATCAGGGAGGCTACGAGCAGTACTTC
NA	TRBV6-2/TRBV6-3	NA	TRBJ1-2	CASSDQAANYGYTF	TGTGCCAGCAGTGATCAAGCGGCTAACTATGGCTACACCTTC
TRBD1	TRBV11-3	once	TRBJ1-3	CASSRTGTSSGNTIYF	TGTGCCAGCAGCCGGACAGGGACTTCCTCTGGAAACACCATATATTTT
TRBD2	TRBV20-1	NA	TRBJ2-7	CSAIPVSSTSGTYEQYF	TGCAGTGCTATACCGGTCTCGAGTACTAGCGGTACCTACGAGCAGTACTTC
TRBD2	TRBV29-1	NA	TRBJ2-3	CSVEATSGKVDTQYF	TGCAGCGTTGAGGCGACTAGCGGGAAGGTAGATACGCAGTATTTT